This T cell receptor (beta chain) was identified in a study of cytomegalovirus exposure and HLA in healthy donors. Study-wide findings and caveats: Highest at DRB1 and lowest at HLA-C, TCR association rates differed among HLA loci in a later analysis.

With 60 Vbeta and 13 Jbeta primers, the PCR was carried out. The repertoire was sequenced with immunoSEQ multiplex PCR; TCRdb's copy has only in-frame clones and lacks some. The profile shows roughly 220,000 clones, around four fifths of them singletons. With regard to this clone: Antigen specificity is unknown.

The CDR3 runs 15 residues. Germline V gene lookup returns CDR1 SGHNT and CDR2 YYREEE (reference sequence). The V gene lost 3 bases and the J gene lost 0 bases, with 13 bases spanning the gap. This receptor was identified in a man aged 45-65 years in good health and CMV-seronegative. The rearrangement joins TRBV5-4 to TRBJ2-7; a weak D match, TRBD1 (6 bases). Material: PBMCs. The CDR3 DNA reads TGTGCCAGCAGCTCGGACAGAAGTACCTCCTACGAGCAGTACTTC. Protein product: CASSSDRSTSYEQYF.